Sequencing of this T cell receptor beta chain was carried out in a study of response to subunit inactivated influenza vaccine. Germline V gene lookup returns CDR1 DFQATT and CDR2 SNEGSKA (reference sequence). The ends lost 3 bases at V and 3 bases at J; junction bases unmatched: 3. The CDR3 has 14 amino acids. One entry per CDR3 protein, called by TCRdb with MiXCR from the RT-PCR reads. The sample gives roughly 520,000 distinct CDR3 sequences, around 25% of which show up once; less than 2.5% is in the top ten. The genes are TRBV20-1 and TRBJ2-2, with 8 bases matching TRBD2. The origin of this receptor is a man aged 50 to 59 who received an inactivated influenza vaccine. Sequences were derived from CD4+ T cells sorted from PBMCs, sampled 5 days after vaccination. The CDR3 sequence is CSARRGAYTGELFF. In DNA, the CDR3 is TGCAGTGCTAGGCGGGGGGCCTACACCGGGGAGCTGTTTTTT.